The T cell receptor beta chain described here comes from a study of blood T cells in healthy people across ages. Trimming took 7 bases from V and 8 from J; bases not matched to a gene: 9. The CDR3 sequence is 13 residues long. The germline V gene has CDR1 DFQATT and CDR2 SNEGSKA (reference sequence). Primed by a sample-barcoded 5' primer and a J-beta primer mix, a second PCR proceeded for about 7 to 11 cycles. TCRdb passed the 5' RACE reads through MiXCR, listing each CDR3 protein once. The table includes around 1.5 million distinct CDR3 sequences, around 35% detected once. This chain uses TRBV20-1 with TRBJ2-1, with 9 bases that match TRBD2. The sample comprised blood. This clonotype originated in a woman in her twenties or thirties in good health. The CDR3 region is CSVSGRRFDEQFF. The DNA for the CDR3 is TGCAGTGTTAGCGGGAGAAGGTTCGATGAGCAGTTCTTC.